Many counts were recorded for the clone carrying this T cell receptor (beta chain). Its antigen is still unknown. TCRdb re-analysed the 5' RACE reads in MiXCR, keeping a single row per CDR3 protein. The profile covers about 340,000 distinct CDR3 sequences, with under 5% appearing a single time and roughly 26% taken by the ten largest. This entry belongs to a study of T cells after yellow fever vaccination. Background on the study: Preparation of fractions with low cell numbers was performed using SMART-Seq v4 Ultra Low Input. Overall study findings and caveats: Clonotypes appearing in both CD4 and CD8 compartments existed, and their share was small. Reappearing after the booster were most of the clones from primary vaccination (96% CD4, around 88% CD8).

Trimming took 0 bases from V and 4 from J; bases not matched to a gene: 7. This CDR3 spans 16 amino acids. CDR1 and CDR2 from the germline V gene are MNHNY and SVGAGI (reference sequence). The sequences come from PBMCs, collected 5 days after the yellow fever booster vaccination. The V gene is TRBV6-6, the J gene TRBJ2-5, with 8 bases aligning to TRBD2. This sequence was found in a man aged 18 to 35 who received the YFV17D yellow fever vaccine. In DNA, the CDR3 is TGTGCCAGCAGTTACTCCCCCGGGGGGGCGGGAGAGACCCAGTACTTC. This codes for CASSYSPGGAGETQYF.